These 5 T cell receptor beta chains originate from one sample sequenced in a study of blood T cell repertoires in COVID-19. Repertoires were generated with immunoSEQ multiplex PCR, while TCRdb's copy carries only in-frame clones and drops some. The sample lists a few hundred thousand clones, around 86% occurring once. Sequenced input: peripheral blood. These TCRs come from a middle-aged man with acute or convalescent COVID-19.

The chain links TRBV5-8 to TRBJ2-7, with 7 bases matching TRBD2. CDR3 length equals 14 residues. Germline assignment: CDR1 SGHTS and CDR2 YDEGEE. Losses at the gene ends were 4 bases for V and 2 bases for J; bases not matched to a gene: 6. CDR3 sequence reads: CASSRERGPYEQYF. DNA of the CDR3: TGTGCCAGCAGCCGAGAGCGGGGCCCCTACGAGCAGTACTTC.

In DNA form, the CDR3 reads TGTGCCAGCAGTCCGGACAGGGTCGACACTGAAGCTTTCTTT. This gives the protein CASSPDRVDTEAFF. This chain joins TRBV3-1 (or the pseudogene TRBV3-2) and TRBJ1-1, with 8 bases fitting TRBD1. The junction had 6 bases not matched to a gene; V was cut back by 6 bases and J by 3 bases. The CDR3 contains 14 residues. In germline, CDR1 is LGHDT, CDR2 YNNKEL (reference sequence).

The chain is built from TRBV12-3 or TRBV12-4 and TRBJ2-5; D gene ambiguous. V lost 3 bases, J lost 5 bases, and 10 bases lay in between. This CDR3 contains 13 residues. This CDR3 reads CASSFPPGETQYF. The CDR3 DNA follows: TGTGCCAGCAGTTTCCCCCCCGGGGAGACCCAGTACTTC.

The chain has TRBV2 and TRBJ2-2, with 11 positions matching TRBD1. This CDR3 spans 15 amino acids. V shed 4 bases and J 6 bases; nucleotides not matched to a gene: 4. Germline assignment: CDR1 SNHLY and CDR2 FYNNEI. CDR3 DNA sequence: TGTGCCAGCAGTGGGGACAGGGGGAAGGCCGGGGAGCTGTTTTTT. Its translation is CASSGDRGKAGELFF.

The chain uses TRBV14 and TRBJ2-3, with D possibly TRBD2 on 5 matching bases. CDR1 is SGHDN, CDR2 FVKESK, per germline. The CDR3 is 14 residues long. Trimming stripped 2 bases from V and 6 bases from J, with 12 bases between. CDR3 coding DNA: TGTGCCAGCAGCCAACCTGAGGGTTCGGATACGCAGTATTTT. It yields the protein CASSQPEGSDTQYF.